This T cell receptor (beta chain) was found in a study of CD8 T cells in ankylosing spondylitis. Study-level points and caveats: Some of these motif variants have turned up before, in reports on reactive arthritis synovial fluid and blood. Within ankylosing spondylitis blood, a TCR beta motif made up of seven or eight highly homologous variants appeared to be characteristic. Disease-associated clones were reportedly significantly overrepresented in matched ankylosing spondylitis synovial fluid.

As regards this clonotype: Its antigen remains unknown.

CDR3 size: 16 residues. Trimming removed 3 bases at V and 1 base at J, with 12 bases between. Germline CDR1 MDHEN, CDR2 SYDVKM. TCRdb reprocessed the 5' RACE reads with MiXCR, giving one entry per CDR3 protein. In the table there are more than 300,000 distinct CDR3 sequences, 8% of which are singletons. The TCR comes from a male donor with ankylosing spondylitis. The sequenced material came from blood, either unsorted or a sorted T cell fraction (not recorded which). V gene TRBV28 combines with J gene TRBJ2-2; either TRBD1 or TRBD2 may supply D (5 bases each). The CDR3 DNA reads TGTGCCAGCAGTTTTTTCGGGGCGGAGAACACCGGGGAGCTGTTTTTT. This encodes CASSFFGAENTGELFF. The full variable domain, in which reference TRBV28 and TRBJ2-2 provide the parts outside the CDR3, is DVKVTQSSRYLVKRTGEKVFLECVQDMDHENMFWYRQDPGLGLRLIYFSYDVKMKEKGDIPEGYSVSREKKERFSLILESASTNQTSMYLCASSFFGAENTGELFFGEGSRLTVL.